Below, one T cell receptor (beta chain) is given with its context. This record comes from a study of CD8+ T cells in alopecia areata. V lost 4 bases and J lost 0, with 13 bases in between. The CDR3 runs 15 residues. Germline loops: CDR1 SQVTM, CDR2 ANQGSEA. RNA extraction and reverse transcription yielded cDNA as sequencing template. TCRdb's copy holds only in-frame clones and misses some; the assay was immunoSEQ multiplex PCR. The repertoire has hundreds of thousands of clones, approximately 67% of them found once; the top ten carry around 1.2%. The treatment denotes: oral pan-JAK inhibitor, 5-10 mg twice daily.

This receptor was taken from a human donor with alopecia areata. Specimen: CD4+ T cells sorted from blood, collected at week 44, from a patient treated with tofacitinib. The chain employs TRBV29-1 and TRBJ2-4; perhaps TRBD2 as D (6 bases). In nucleotides, the CDR3 is TGCAGCGTTGTTGTTAGCGGAATAGCCAAAAACATTCAGTACTTC. This encodes CSVVVSGIAKNIQYF.